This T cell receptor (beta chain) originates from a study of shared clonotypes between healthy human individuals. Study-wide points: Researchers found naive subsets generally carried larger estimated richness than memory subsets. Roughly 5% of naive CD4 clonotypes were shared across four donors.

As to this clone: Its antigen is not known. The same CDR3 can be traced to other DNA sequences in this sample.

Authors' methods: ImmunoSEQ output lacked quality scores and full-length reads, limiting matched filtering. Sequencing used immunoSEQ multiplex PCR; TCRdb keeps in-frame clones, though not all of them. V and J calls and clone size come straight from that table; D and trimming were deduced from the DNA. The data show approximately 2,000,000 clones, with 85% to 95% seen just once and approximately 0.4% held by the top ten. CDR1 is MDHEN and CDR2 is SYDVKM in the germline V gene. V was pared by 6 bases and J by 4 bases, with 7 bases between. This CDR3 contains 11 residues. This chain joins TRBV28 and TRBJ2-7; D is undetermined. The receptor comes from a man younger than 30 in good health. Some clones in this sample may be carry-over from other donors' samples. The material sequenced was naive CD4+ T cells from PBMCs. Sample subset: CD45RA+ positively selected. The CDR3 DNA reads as TGTGCCAGCAGCAGATCGTACGAGCAGTACTTC. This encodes CASSRSYEQYF.